The T cell receptor beta chain described here comes from a study of cytomegalovirus exposure and HLA in healthy donors. About the research overall: Approximately 180 million T cells yielded more than 90 million unique TCR beta sequences in earlier analysis.

The study's findings and limits: For presence/absence analyses, sequencing depth was assumed to be roughly uniform across donors. On later analysis, the bulk of CMV-associated TCR beta chains appeared to be HLA-restricted.

Concerning this clone: Its specificity is not known.

Losses at the gene ends were 3 bases for V and 7 bases for J; bases not matched to a gene: 16. This CDR3 is built from 17 residues. CDR1 and CDR2 from the germline V gene are SGHTA and FQGNSA. Vbeta (60) and Jbeta (13) primers were used in the PCR. The table came from immunoSEQ multiplex PCR; TCRdb's copy has only in-frame clones and leaves some out. The table has 100,000 to 150,000 clones, 70% to 80% seen once. Material: PBMCs. V usage is TRBV7-2 and J usage is TRBJ2-5, with TRBD2 identical over 8 bases. This clonotype was sampled from a man between 40 and 49 years old in good health and CMV-seropositive. CDR3 in DNA: TGTGCCAGCAGCTTCCGAGCGGGCCCCGGGAGGGAAGGGACCCAGTACTTC. Translation: CASSFRAGPGREGTQYF. The full variable domain, completed using reference TRBV7-2 and TRBJ2-5, is GAGVSQSPSNKVTEKGKDVELRCDPISGHTALYWYRQSLGQGLEFLIYFQGNSAPDKSGLPSDRFSAERTGGSVSTLTIQRTQQEDSAVYLCASSFRAGPGREGTQYFGPGTRLLVL.